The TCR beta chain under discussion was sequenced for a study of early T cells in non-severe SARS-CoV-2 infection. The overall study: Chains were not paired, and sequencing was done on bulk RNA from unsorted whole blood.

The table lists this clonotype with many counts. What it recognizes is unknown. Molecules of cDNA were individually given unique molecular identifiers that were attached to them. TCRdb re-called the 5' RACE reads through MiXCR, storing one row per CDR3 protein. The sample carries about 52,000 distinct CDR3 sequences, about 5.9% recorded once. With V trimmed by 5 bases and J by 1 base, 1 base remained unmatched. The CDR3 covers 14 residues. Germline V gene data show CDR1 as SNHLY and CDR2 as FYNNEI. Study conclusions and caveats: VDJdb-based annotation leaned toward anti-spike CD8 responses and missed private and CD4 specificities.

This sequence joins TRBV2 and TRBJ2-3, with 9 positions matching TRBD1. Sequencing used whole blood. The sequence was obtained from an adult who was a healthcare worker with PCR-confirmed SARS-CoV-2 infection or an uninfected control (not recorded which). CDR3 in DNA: TGTGCCAGCAGTCGGGACAGGGGCACAGATACGCAGTATTTT. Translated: CASSRDRGTDTQYF.